This TCR beta chain is from a study of STAT5B mutations in CD4+ large granular lymphocyte leukemia. The CDR3 spans 14 residues. Germline V gene data show CDR1 as MNHNS and CDR2 as SASEGT. The V gene lost 7 bases and the J gene lost 3 bases, with 12 bases spanning the gap. TCRdb's table, derived via immunoSEQ multiplex PCR, lists solely in-frame clones and lacks some. The table lists fewer than 40,000 clones, about 89% of them singletons. Note on this clone: Antigen unknown.

Findings of the study overall: Without HLA matching, higher CD4+ than CD8+ T-LGLL clonality could reflect small sample size. 8/27 top patient clones versus 2/35 control clones were TRBV06-family.

The chain combines TRBV6-1 with TRBJ1-4; maybe TRBD1 (5 bases). Sequenced sample: CD4+ T cells from blood buffy coats. The clonotype comes from a human donor in good health. The CDR3 sequence is CASTPGRANEKLFF. The CDR3 nucleotides read TGTGCCAGCACGCCGGGACGGGCTAATGAAAAACTGTTTTTT.